This section outlines one T cell receptor beta chain sequence together with its context. The record originates from a study of blood T cell repertoires in COVID-19. Study background: Donors in the United States, Italy and Spain gave samples during acute or convalescent COVID-19. PBMCs, B-cell-depleted T cells, or T cells were the source of the cDNA or gDNA that made up the material.

The CDR3 covers 15 residues. Deletions cut 4 bases from V and 4 bases from J, with 17 bases between. The germline V gene encodes CDR1 SGHRS and CDR2 YFSETQ. Clones were sequenced by immunoSEQ multiplex PCR, and TCRdb holds only the in-frame ones, with some missing. The table shows 140,000 to 150,000 clones, with 88% occurring only once. The chain has TRBV5-1 and TRBJ1-1; weak D call: TRBD1 (5 bases). This receptor was identified in a man aged 70 or older with acute or convalescent COVID-19. The material sequenced was peripheral blood. CDR3 nucleotide sequence: TGCGCCAGCAGCCCTACCGGGGACTGGGTCACTGAAGCTTTCTTT. Its translation: CASSPTGDWVTEAFF.